This TCR beta chain emerged from a study of T cells in Graves' hyperthyroidism and ophthalmopathy. TCR beta CDR3 regions were amplified from RNA transcripts. First-round RT-PCR of the TCR CDR3 relied on the HTBI primer set. MiXCR, run by TCRdb on the multiplex PCR reads, gives a single entry per CDR3 protein. The sample holds 300,000 to 400,000 distinct CDR3 sequences, 20% to 25% seen once. This CDR3 spans 13 amino acids. V lost 5 bases and J lost 5, with 13 bases in between. CDR1 and CDR2 (germline): WNHNN, SYGVQD (reference sequence). Ten or more counts support this clonotype. The sequenced material came from blood. This rearrangement joins TRBV10-1 to TRBJ2-7, with D tentatively TRBD1 (5 bases). This TCR was recovered from a woman between 50 and 59 years old with Graves' hyperthyroidism. The CDR3 sequence: CASSRNRWDEQYF. CDR3 nucleotide sequence: TGCGCCAGCAGTAGGAACAGGTGGGACGAGCAGTACTTC.